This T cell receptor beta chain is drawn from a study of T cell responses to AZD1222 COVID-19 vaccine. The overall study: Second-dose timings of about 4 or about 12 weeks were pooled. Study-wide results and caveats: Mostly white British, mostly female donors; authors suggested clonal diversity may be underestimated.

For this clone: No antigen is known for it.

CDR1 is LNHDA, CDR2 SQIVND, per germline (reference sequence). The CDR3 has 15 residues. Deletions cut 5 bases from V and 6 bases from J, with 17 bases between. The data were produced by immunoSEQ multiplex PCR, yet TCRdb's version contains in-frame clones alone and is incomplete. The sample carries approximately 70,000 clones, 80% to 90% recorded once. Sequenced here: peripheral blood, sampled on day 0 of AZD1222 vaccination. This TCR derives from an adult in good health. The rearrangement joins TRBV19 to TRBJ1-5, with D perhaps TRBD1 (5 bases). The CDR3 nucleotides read TGTGCCAGTAGTCCACAGGCGGGGTTCACTCAGCCCCAGCATTTT. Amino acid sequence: CASSPQAGFTQPQHF.